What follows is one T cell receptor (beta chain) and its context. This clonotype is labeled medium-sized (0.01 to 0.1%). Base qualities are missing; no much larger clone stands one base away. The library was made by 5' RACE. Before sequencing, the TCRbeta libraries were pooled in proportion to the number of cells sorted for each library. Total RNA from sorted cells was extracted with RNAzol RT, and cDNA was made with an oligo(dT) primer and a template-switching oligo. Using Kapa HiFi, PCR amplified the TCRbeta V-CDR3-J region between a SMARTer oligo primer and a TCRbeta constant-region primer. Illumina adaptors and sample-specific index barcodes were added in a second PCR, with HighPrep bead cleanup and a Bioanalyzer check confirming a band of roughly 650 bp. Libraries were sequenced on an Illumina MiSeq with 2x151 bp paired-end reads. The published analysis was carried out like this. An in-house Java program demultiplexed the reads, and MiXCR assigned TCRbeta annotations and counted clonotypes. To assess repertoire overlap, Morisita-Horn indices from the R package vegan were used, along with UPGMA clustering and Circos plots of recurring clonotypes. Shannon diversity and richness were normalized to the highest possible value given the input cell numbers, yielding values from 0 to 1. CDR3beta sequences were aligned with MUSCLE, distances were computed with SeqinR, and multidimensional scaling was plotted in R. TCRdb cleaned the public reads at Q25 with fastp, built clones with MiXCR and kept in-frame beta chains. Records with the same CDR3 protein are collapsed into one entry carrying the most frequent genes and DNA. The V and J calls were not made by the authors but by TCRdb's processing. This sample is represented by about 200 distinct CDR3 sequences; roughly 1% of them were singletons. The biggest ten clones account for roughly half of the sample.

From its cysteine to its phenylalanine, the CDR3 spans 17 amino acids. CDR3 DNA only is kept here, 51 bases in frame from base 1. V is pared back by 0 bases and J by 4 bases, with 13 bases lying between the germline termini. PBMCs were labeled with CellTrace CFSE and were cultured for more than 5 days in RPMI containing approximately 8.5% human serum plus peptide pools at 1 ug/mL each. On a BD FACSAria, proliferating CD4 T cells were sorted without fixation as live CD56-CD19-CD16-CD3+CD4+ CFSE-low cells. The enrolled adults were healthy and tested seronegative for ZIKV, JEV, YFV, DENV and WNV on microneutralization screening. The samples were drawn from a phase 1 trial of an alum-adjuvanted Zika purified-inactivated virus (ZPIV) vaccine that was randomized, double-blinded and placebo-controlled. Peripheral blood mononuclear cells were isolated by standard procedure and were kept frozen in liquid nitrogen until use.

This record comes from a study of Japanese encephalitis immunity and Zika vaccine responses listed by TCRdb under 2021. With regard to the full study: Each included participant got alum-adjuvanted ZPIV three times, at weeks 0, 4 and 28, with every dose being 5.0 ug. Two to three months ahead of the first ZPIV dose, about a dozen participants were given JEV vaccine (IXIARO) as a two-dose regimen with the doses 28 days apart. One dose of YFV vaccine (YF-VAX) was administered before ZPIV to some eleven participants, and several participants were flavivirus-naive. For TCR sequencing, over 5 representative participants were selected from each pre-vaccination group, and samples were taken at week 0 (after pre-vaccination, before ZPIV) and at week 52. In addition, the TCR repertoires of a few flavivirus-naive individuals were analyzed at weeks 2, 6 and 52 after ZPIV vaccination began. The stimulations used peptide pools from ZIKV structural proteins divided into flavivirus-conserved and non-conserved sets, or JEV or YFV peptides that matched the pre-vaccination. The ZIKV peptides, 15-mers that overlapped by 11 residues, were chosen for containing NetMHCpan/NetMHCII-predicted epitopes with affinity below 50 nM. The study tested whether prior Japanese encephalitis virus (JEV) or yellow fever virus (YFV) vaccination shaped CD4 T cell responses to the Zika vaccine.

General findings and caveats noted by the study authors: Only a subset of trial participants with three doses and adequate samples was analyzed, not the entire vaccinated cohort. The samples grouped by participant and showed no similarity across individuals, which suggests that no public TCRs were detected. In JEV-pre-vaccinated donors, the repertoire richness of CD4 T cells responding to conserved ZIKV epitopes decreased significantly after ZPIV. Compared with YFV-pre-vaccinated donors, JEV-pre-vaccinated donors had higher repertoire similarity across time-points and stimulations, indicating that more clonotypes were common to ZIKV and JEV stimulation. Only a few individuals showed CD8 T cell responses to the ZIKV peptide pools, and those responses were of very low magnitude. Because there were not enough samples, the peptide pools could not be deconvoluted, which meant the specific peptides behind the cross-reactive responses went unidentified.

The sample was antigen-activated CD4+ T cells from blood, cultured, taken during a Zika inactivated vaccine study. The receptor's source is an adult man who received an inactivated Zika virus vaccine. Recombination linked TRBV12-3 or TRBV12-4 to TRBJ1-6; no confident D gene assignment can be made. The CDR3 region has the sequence CASSLALTGLYNSPLHF. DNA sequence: TGTGCCAGCAGTTTAGCTCTGACTGGCCTTTATAATTCACCCCTCCACTTT.